This TCR beta chain was retrieved from a study of blood T cell repertoires in COVID-19. About the study: Acute and convalescent COVID-19 samples came from the United States, Italy and Spain. T cells, B-cell-depleted T cells, or PBMCs supplied cDNA or gDNA.

V gave up 5 bases and J gave up 7 bases, with 18 bases separating them. The CDR3 runs 13 residues. Germline lookup yields CDR1 GTSNPN and CDR2 SVGIG (reference sequence). The authors' processing: Estimates of nucleated cell counts were drawn from the amplification of reference gene primers. Here immunoSEQ multiplex PCR was the method, and the copy in TCRdb shows in-frame clones only, minus some. V and J calls and clone size are those listed in that table; D and trimming were worked out from the DNA. The sample carries about 55,000 clones, about 70% recorded once. The origin of this receptor is a woman aged 70-85 years with acute or convalescent COVID-19. The chain couples TRBV30 to TRBJ2-7, with D perhaps TRBD2 (5 bases). The sample was peripheral blood. The CDR3 protein is CAWSRDYGMEQYF. The CDR3 DNA reads as TGTGCCTGGTCCCGGGATTACGGTATGGAGCAGTACTTC.